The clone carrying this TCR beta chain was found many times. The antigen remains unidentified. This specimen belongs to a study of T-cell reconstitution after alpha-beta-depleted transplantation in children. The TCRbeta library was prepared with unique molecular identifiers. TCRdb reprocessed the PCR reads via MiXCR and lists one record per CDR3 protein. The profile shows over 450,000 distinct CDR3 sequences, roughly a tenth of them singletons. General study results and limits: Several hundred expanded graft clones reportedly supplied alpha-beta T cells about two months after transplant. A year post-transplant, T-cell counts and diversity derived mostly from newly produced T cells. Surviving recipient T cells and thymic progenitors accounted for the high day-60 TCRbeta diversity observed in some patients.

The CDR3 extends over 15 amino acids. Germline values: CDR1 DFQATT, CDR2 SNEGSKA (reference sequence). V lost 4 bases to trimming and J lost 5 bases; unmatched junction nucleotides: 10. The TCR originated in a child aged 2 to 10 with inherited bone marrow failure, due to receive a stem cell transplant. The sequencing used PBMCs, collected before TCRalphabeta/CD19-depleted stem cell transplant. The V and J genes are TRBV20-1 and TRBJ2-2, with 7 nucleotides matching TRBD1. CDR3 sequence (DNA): TGCAGTGCTACGGTTGCAGGGGGATATACCGGGGAGCTGTTTTTT. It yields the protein CSATVAGGYTGELFF.